The source of this T cell receptor beta chain is a study of memory CD4+ T cells and cytomegalovirus serostatus. Single viable CD3+CD4+CD8-CD45RO+ cells were sorted as the memory CD4+ T cells. Donors' CMV status reflects serum IgG against pp150, pp28, p38, p52. Positive selection with CD4 microbeads enriched total CD4+ T cells. Sequenced by immunoSEQ multiplex PCR; TCRdb stores in-frame clones only, minus some. The repertoire has 80,000 to 100,000 clones, under 90% of them found once; the top ten carry approximately 4%. Overall study results and limits: Suggested: most of the CMV-linked TCR signature lies in CD4+ memory cells. Of around 160 reported CMV TCRbeta sequences, about 70 were found in memory CD4+ repertoires.

On this clone: Antigen specificity is unknown.

V trimming: 8 bases; J trimming: 8 bases; junction bases outside the gene matches: 6. CDR1 LNHDA and CDR2 SQIVND come from the germline V gene (reference sequence). The length of the CDR3 is 13 residues. V gene TRBV19 combines with J gene TRBJ1-6, with 7 bases aligning to TRBD1. This sequence originates from an adult in good health and CMV-seropositive. Material for sequencing was memory CD4+ T cells from blood. CDR3 protein: CASGDRAYSPLHF. The CDR3 nucleotides are TGTGCCAGTGGCGACAGGGCCTATTCACCCCTCCACTTT.